This is a list of T cell receptor beta chains from one sample in a study of T cell repertoires in ileal Crohn's disease. Repertoires were generated with immunoSEQ multiplex PCR, while TCRdb's copy carries only in-frame clones and drops some. Of about 3,500 clones listed, roughly 82% were seen once; the top ten hold less than 8.5%. Source material: ileal tissue. The receptors originated from an adult with Crohn's disease. CDR3s include the opening cysteine and the closing phenylalanine or tryptophan. D genes are given only for firm matches. Some rows have no size entry. The others give once, few or many, or a class for an expanded clone.

>TRBJ1-1|NA|TRBV29-1|NA
CSGRQANTEAFF
TGCAGCGGAAGACAGGCGAACACTGAAGCTTTCTTT
>TRBJ2-5|TRBD2|TRBV6-4|few
CASTWLLAGGPETQYF
TGTGCCAGCACCTGGCTCCTAGCGGGAGGGCCAGAGACCCAGTACTTC
>TRBJ1-1|TRBD1|TRBV11-2|once
CASSPTQGAVAFF
TGTGCCAGCAGCCCAACACAGGGGGCGGTAGCTTTCTTT
>TRBJ2-2|TRBD2|TRBV9|NA
CASRESGGPTGELFF
TGTGCCAGTCGGGAAAGCGGGGGACCCACCGGGGAGCTGTTTTTT
>TRBJ2-1|TRBD2|TRBV11-1|NA
CASSTWTSGGSYNEQFF
TGTGCCAGCAGCACATGGACTAGCGGGGGGTCCTACAATGAGCAGTTCTTC
>TRBJ2-3|NA|TRBV5-4|NA
CASRRQQTSTDTQYF
TGTGCCAGCAGACGACAGCAGACTAGCACAGATACGCAGTATTTT
>TRBJ1-4|NA|TRBV2|NA
CASRGGVEKLFF
TGTGCCAGCAGGGGAGGAGTTGAAAAACTGTTTTTT
>TRBJ1-1|NA|TRBV6-5|NA
CVSIKVTDDTEAFF
TGTGTCTCGATCAAGGTAACAGATGACACTGAAGCTTTCTTT
>TRBJ2-1|NA|TRBV11-2|NA
CASSTGLEQFF
TGTGCCAGCAGCACGGGACTGGAGCAGTTCTTC
>TRBJ2-7|NA|TRBV7-2|NA
CASSLQQGSYEQYF
TGTGCCAGCAGCTTACAGCAGGGAAGCTACGAGCAGTACTTC
>TRBJ1-1|TRBD1|TRBV5-4|few
CASSFGSPDRGGEAFF
TGTGCCAGCAGCTTTGGGTCCCCTGACAGGGGAGGGGAAGCTTTCTTT
>TRBJ2-1|TRBD1|TRBV5-8|NA
CASSLDWDRGGNEQFF
TGTGCCAGCAGCTTGGATTGGGACAGGGGAGGCAATGAGCAGTTCTTC
>TRBJ2-3|TRBD2|TRBV11-2|few
CSSAGVLGTQYF
TGTTCTTCGGCGGGGGTCCTTGGGACGCAGTATTTT
>TRBJ2-1|NA|TRBV27|NA
CASSFREVYNEQFF
TGTGCCAGCAGTTTCAGGGAGGTATACAATGAGCAGTTCTTC
>TRBJ1-3|NA|TRBV5-6|NA
CASSLGRTRSGNTIYF
TGTGCCAGCAGCTTGGGGCGGACTCGCTCTGGAAACACCATATATTTT
>TRBJ1-2|NA|TRBV5-4|NA
CASSLGGQSNYGYTF
TGTGCCAGCAGCTTGGGAGGGCAATCTAACTATGGCTACACCTTC
>TRBJ1-2|TRBD1|TRBV10-1|NA
CASSESRGQGFGGYTF
TGCGCCAGCAGTGAGTCGCGGGGACAGGGGTTCGGTGGCTACACCTTC
>TRBJ1-6|NA|TRBV4-3|NA
CASSQTNSGSSPLHF
TGCGCCAGCAGCCAGACTAACTCCGGAAGTTCACCCCTCCACTTT
>TRBJ2-1|TRBD2|TRBV27|NA
CASGTQREGPKVNEQFF
TGTGCCAGCGGGACCCAGCGGGAGGGCCCGAAGGTCAATGAGCAGTTCTTC
>TRBJ1-2|NA|TRBV6-5|NA
CASRQGRGYTF
TGTGCCAGCAGACAGGGTCGTGGCTACACCTTC
>TRBJ2-1|TRBD2|TRBV19|NA
CASSGRLAGSYNEQFF
TGTGCCAGTAGTGGAAGACTAGCGGGGAGTTACAATGAGCAGTTCTTC
>TRBJ1-6|NA|TRBV7-8|NA
CASSLNRDPNSPLHF
TGTGCCAGCAGCTTAAATCGGGATCCTAATTCACCCCTCCACTTT
>TRBJ1-2|NA|TRBV9|NA
CASSGDPNYGYAF
TGTGCCAGCAGCGGTGACCCTAACTATGGCTACGCCTTC
>TRBJ2-7|NA|TRBV7-9|few
CASRYRDGYEQYF
TGTGCCAGCAGATACAGGGACGGCTACGAGCAGTACTTC